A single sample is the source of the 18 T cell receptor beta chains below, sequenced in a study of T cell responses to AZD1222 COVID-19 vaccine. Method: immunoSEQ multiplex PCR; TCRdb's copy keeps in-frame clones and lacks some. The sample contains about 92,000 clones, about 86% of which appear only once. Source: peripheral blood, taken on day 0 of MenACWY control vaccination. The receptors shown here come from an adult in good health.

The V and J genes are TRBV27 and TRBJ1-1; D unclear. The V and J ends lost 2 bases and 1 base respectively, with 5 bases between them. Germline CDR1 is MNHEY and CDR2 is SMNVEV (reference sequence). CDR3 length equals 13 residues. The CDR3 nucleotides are TGTGCCAGCAGTTTACGAGGGAACACTGAAGCTTTCTTT. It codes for CASSLRGNTEAFF.

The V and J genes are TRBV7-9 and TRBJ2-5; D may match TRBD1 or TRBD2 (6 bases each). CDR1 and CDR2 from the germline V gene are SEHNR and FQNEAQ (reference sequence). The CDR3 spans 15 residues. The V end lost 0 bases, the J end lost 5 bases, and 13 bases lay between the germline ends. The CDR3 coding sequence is TGTGCCAGCAGCTTAGCCGGGGGCAGCGACGAGACCCAGTACTTC. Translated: CASSLAGGSDETQYF.

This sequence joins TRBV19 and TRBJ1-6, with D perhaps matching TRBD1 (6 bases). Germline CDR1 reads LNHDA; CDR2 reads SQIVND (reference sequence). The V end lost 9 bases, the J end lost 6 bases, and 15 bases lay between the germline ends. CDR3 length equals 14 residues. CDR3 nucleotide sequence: TGTGCCAGCACAGGGTCTGTTCCTAATTCACCCCTCCACTTT. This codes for CASTGSVPNSPLHF.

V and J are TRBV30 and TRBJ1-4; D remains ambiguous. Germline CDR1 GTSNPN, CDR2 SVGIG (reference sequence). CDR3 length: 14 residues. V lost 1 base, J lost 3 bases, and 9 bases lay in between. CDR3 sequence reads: CAWSGSRANEKLFF. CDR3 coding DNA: TGTGCCTGGAGTGGGAGCAGAGCTAATGAAAAACTGTTTTTT.

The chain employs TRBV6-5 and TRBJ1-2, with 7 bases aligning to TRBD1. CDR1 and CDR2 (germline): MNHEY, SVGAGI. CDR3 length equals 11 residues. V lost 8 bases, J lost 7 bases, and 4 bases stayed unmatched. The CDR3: CASRQGGGYTF. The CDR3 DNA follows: TGTGCCAGCCGACAGGGAGGTGGCTACACCTTC.

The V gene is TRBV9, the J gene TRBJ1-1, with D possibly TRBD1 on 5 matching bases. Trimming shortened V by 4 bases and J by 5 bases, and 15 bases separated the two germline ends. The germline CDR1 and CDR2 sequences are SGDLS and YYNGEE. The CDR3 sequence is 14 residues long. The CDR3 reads CASSPQGQWTEAFF. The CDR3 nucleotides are TGTGCCAGCAGCCCCCAAGGACAATGGACTGAAGCTTTCTTT.

The CDR3, as DNA: TGTGCCAGCAGTTACTCGAAGGCTTTCGGCTACACCTTC. Translated: CASSYSKAFGYTF. The chain links TRBV6-5 to TRBJ1-2; D unresolved. Per germline, CDR1 MNHEY and CDR2 SVGAGI. V was trimmed by 0 bases and J by 8 bases, leaving 10 bases between them. The CDR3 totals 13 residues.

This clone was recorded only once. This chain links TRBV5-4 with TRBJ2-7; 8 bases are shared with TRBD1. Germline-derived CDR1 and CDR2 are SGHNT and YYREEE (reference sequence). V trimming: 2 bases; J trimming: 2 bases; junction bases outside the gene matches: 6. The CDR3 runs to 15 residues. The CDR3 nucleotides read TGTGCCAGCAGCTTTCGACAGGGGCAGACCTACGAGCAGTACTTC. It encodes CASSFRQGQTYEQYF.

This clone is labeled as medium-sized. The CDR3 DNA reads TGTGCCAGCAGTCCCCCGGCTAGCGGCGGGCACGAGCAGTACTTC. This encodes CASSPPASGGHEQYF. The chain combines TRBV28 with TRBJ2-7, with 7 bases lining up with TRBD2. The V and J ends lost 5 bases and 5 bases, in that order; junction bases with no gene match: 12. The CDR3 totals 15 residues. The germline V gene encodes CDR1 MDHEN and CDR2 SYDVKM.

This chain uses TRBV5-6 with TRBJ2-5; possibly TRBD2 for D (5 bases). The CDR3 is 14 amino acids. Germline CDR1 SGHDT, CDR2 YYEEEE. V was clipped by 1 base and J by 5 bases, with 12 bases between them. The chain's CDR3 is CASSLSWEQETQYF. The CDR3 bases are TGTGCCAGCAGCTTGAGTTGGGAGCAGGAGACCCAGTACTTC.

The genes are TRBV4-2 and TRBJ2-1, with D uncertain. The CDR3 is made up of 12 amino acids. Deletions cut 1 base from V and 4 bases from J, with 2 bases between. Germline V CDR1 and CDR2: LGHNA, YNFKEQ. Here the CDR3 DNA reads TGTGCCAGCAGCCAAGCTTACAATGAGCAGTTCTTC. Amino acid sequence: CASSQAYNEQFF.

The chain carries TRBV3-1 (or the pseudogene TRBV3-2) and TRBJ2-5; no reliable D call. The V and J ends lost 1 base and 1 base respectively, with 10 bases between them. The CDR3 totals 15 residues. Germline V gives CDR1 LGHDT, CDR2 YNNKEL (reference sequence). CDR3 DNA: TGTGCCAGCAGCCAAGGTCGCCAGCCCCAAGAGACCCAGTACTTC. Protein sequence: CASSQGRQPQETQYF.

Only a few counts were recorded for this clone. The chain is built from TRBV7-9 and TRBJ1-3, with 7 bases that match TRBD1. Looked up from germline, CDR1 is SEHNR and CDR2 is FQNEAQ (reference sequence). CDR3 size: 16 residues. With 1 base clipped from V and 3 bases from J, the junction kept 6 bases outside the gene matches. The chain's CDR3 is CASSLGKTGIGNTIYF. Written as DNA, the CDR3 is TGTGCCAGCAGCTTAGGGAAGACAGGGATTGGAAACACCATATATTTT.

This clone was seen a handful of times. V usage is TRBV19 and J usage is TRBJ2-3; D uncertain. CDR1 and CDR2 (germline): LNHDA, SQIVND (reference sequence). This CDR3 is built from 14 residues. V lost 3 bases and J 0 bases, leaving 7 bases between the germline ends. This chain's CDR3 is CASSMWRSTDTQYF. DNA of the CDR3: TGTGCCAGTAGTATGTGGAGAAGCACAGATACGCAGTATTTT.

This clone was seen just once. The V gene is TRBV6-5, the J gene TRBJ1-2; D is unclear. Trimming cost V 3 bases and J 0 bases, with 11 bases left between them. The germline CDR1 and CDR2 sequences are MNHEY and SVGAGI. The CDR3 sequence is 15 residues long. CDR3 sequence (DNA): TGTGCCAGCAGTTATCGGCGATCAGCTAACTATGGCTACACCTTC. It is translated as CASSYRRSANYGYTF.

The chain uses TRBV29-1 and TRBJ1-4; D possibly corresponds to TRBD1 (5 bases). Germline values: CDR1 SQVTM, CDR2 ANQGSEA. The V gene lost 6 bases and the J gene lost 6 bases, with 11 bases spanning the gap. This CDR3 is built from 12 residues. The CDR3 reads CSVGRGDEKLFF. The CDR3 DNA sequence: TGCAGCGTGGGGCGTGGAGATGAAAAACTGTTTTTT.

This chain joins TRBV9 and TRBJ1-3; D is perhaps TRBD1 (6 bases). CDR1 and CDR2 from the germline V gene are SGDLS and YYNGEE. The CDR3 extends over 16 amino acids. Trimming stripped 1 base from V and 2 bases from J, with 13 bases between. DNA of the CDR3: TGTGCCAGCAGCGTAAATACAGGGAGGGCTGGAAACACCATATATTTT. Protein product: CASSVNTGRAGNTIYF.

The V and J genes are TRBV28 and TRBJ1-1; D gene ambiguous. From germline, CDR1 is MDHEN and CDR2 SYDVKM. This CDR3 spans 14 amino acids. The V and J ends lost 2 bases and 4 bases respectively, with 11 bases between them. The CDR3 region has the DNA TGTGCCAGCAGTTTAAGCCCACCAGCCACTGAAGCTTTCTTT. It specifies CASSLSPPATEAFF.